Detailed here is one TCR beta chain. What it binds is not known. The germline V and J ends were trimmed by 8 bases and 4 bases, with 14 bases remaining between them. In germline, CDR1 is SSHAT, CDR2 FNYEAQ (reference sequence). This CDR3 has 13 residues. Method: immunoSEQ multiplex PCR; TCRdb's copy keeps in-frame clones and lacks some. The sample gives approximately 77,000 clones, 80% to 90% of which show up once; roughly 3.6% is in the top ten. The source of the sample is a study of T cell responses to AZD1222 COVID-19 vaccine. General study findings and limits: In a largely white British group with more females than males, clonal diversity was possibly underestimated. Two doses of AZD1222 preceded a rise in Spike-specific TCR breadth and depth.

This receptor was obtained from an adult who received the AZD1222 COVID-19 vaccine. V is TRBV7-7 and J is TRBJ2-5, with a possible D match to TRBD2 (6 bases). Sequenced here: peripheral blood, sampled 28 days after the second AZD1222 dose. The CDR3 loop is CASGNGGAETQYF. CDR3 DNA sequence: TGTGCCAGCGGAAACGGAGGGGCAGAGACCCAGTACTTC. Looking up the rest from reference TRBV7-7 and TRBJ2-5 gives the full variable domain: GAGVSQSPRYKVTKRGQDVTLRCDPISSHATLYWYQQALGQGPEFLTYFNYEAQPDKSGLPSDRFSAERPEGSISTLTIQRTEQRDSAMYRCASGNGGAETQYFGPGTRLLVL.